These 27 T cell receptor beta chains were all obtained from the same sample, sequenced in a study of shared clonotypes between healthy human individuals. Clones were sequenced by immunoSEQ multiplex PCR, and TCRdb holds only the in-frame ones, with some missing. The sample lists about 470,000 clones; roughly three quarters were seen once. Specimen: PBMCs. All receptors derive from a woman in her forties in good health. Some clones in this sample may be carry-over from other donors' samples.

The chain recombines TRBV6-5 with TRBJ2-3; possibly TRBD2 for D (5 bases). The V end lost 0 bases, the J end lost 3 bases, and 7 bases lay between the germline ends. CDR1 is MNHEY, CDR2 SVGAGI, per germline. The CDR3 has 14 residues. The CDR3 loop reads CASSYSPGTDTQYF. The CDR3 coding sequence is TGTGCCAGCAGTTACTCCCCGGGGACAGATACGCAGTATTTT.

The rearrangement links TRBV15 to TRBJ2-2; D call uncertain. V was clipped by 0 bases and J by 4 bases, with 9 bases between them. Germline CDR1 LNHNV, CDR2 YYDKDF (reference sequence). This CDR3 spans 15 amino acids. The DNA for the CDR3 is TGTGCCACCAGCAGAGATCGGTCGGGCACCGGGGAGCTGTTTTTT. Protein product: CATSRDRSGTGELFF.

This chain joins TRBV28 and TRBJ1-4, with D perhaps matching TRBD1 (5 bases). Per the germline V gene, CDR1 is MDHEN and CDR2 is SYDVKM. The CDR3 totals 13 residues. Trimming stripped 7 bases from V and 6 bases from J, with 12 bases between. The CDR3, as DNA: TGTGCCAGCACTCTGGCCAGGGATGAAAAACTGTTTTTT. Protein product: CASTLARDEKLFF.

CDR3 in DNA: TGTGCCTGGGAGAGAACTAAGTGGAAAGAGACCCAGTACTTC. It encodes CAWERTKWKETQYF. J is TRBJ2-5 and V is TRBV30; D uncertain. This CDR3 contains 14 residues. V lost 5 bases to trimming and J lost 3 bases, with 16 bases between them. CDR1 is GTSNPN, CDR2 SVGIG, per germline (reference sequence).

The table lists this clone with a count of one. The chain employs TRBV6-4 and TRBJ2-3, with TRBD1 identical over 8 bases. Germline trimming cut 5 bases from V and 4 bases from J; bases unmatched to any gene: 8. CDR1 and CDR2 (germline): MRHNA, SNTAGT. The CDR3 sequence is 15 residues long. CDR3 amino acids: CASSQETGEADTQYF. The CDR3 DNA is TGTGCCAGCAGTCAGGAGACAGGGGAGGCAGATACGCAGTATTTT.

The chain employs TRBV10-2 and TRBJ2-1; D uncertain. V was cut by 6 bases and J by 0 bases, with 9 bases left in between. The CDR3 loop spans 14 amino acids. Germline CDR1 reads WSHSY; CDR2 reads SAAADI. The CDR3 DNA sequence: TGCGCCAGCAGCCGCAGCCTCTCCTACAATGAGCAGTTCTTC. Amino acids: CASSRSLSYNEQFF.

This clone is labeled as medium-sized. The sample carries other DNA sequences with the same CDR3. The chain joins TRBV2 to TRBJ2-3; D gene unclear. Looked up from germline, CDR1 is SNHLY and CDR2 is FYNNEI. V was trimmed by 7 bases and J by 10 bases, leaving 6 bases between them. CDR3 length: 9 residues. In DNA, the CDR3 is TGTGCCAGCAACGGTCCGCAGTATTTT. It translates to CASNGPQYF.

This clone has only a few counts. This chain connects TRBV28 to TRBJ1-5; no definite D call. Looked up from germline, CDR1 is MDHEN and CDR2 is SYDVKM. V shed 5 bases and J shed 1 base, with 18 bases lying between them. This CDR3 is built from 17 residues. For the CDR3, the DNA is TGTGCCAGCAGTGGTCTTGTGGGCTTTGAGAGCAATCAGCCCCAGCATTTT. Protein sequence: CASSGLVGFESNQPQHF.

This CDR3 reads CASSSAGTGPLLNYGYTF. CDR3 in DNA: TGTGCCAGCAGTAGTGCCGGGACAGGTCCTCTACTTAACTATGGCTACACCTTC. The rearrangement links TRBV28 to TRBJ1-2, with 8 bases aligning to TRBD1. The CDR3 covers 18 residues. CDR1 is MDHEN, CDR2 SYDVKM, per germline. The J segment lost 1 base and the V segment lost 5 bases, leaving 15 bases of the junction unmatched.

This rearrangement joins TRBV19 to TRBJ2-1, with 7 bases matching TRBD2. Trimming at V came to 3 bases and at J to 7 bases, leaving 6 bases not matched to a gene. Germline V gene data show CDR1 as LNHDA and CDR2 as SQIVND (reference sequence). This CDR3 comprises 14 residues. The CDR3 DNA follows: TGTGCCAGTAGTATGGGACGGGAGGTAAATGAGCAGTTCTTC. Its translation is CASSMGREVNEQFF.

In its sample, this clone was seen once. This chain joins TRBV6-5 and TRBJ2-7; TRBD2 is a possible D gene (7 bases). CDR1 is MNHEY, CDR2 SVGAGI, per germline. The CDR3 length is 14 residues. Trimming took off 8 bases at V and 5 bases at J, with 19 bases between the two ends. The CDR3 sequence: CASGTGGPGHEQYF. DNA of the CDR3: TGTGCCAGCGGAACCGGGGGGCCGGGCCACGAGCAGTACTTC.

The chain joins TRBV28 to TRBJ1-5; maybe TRBD1 (5 bases). Germline V gene data show CDR1 as MDHEN and CDR2 as SYDVKM. V lost 5 bases and J lost 2, with 13 bases in between. The CDR3 is made up of 15 amino acids. The CDR3 sequence: CASSGTGGRNQPQHF. CDR3 DNA sequence: TGTGCCAGCAGTGGCACAGGCGGACGCAATCAGCCCCAGCATTTT. The variable domain in full, with the rest retrieved from reference TRBV28 and TRBJ1-5, is DVKVTQSSRYLVKRTGEKVFLECVQDMDHENMFWYRQDPGLGLRLIYFSYDVKMKEKGDIPEGYSVSREKKERFSLILESASTNQTSMYLCASSGTGGRNQPQHFGDGTRLSIL.

About this clone: Other DNA variants within this sample encode the same CDR3. V and J are TRBV14 and TRBJ1-3; D remains unclear. The germline V and J ends were trimmed by 1 base and 4 bases, with 2 bases remaining between them. The CDR3 contains 12 residues. The germline gives CDR1 SGHDN, CDR2 FVKESK. In DNA form, the CDR3 reads TGTGCCAGCAGCCAAGGGGGAAACACCATATATTTT. It yields the protein CASSQGGNTIYF.

As regards this clone: Within the sample, other DNA sequences also encode this same CDR3. J is TRBJ2-7 and V is TRBV28; TRBD2 matches at 13 bases. The ends lost 5 bases at V and 3 bases at J; junction bases unmatched: 4. Germline-derived CDR1 and CDR2 are MDHEN and SYDVKM. This CDR3 has 15 residues. CDR3: CASSPRTSGSYEQYF. CDR3 DNA: TGTGCCAGCAGTCCCAGGACTAGCGGGAGCTACGAGCAGTACTTC. The full variable domain, rest sourced from reference TRBV28 and TRBJ2-7, is DVKVTQSSRYLVKRTGEKVFLECVQDMDHENMFWYRQDPGLGLRLIYFSYDVKMKEKGDIPEGYSVSREKKERFSLILESASTNQTSMYLCASSPRTSGSYEQYFGPGTRLTVT.

The V call is TRBV19, the J call TRBJ2-1; 10 positions match TRBD2. V was clipped by 4 bases and J by 1 base; unmatched bases: 7. The germline gives CDR1 LNHDA, CDR2 SQIVND (reference sequence). CDR3 length: 17 amino acids. The CDR3 protein is CASSTHRTSGSYNEQFF. The CDR3 DNA reads as TGTGCCAGTAGTACGCACCGGACTAGCGGATCCTACAATGAGCAGTTCTTC.

This chain links TRBV5-4 with TRBJ1-3; D unresolved. CDR3 length: 15 residues. Trimming stripped 0 bases from V and 4 bases from J, with 11 bases between. Germline V CDR1 and CDR2: SGHNT, YYREEE (reference sequence). The CDR3 bases are TGTGCCAGCAGCTTGGGGGTCCCAACGGGAAACACCATATATTTT. Translated, it gives CASSLGVPTGNTIYF.

With regard to this clone: Other DNA sequences from this sample encode an identical CDR3 as well. This chain joins TRBV9 and TRBJ2-6, with D unclear. CDR1 is SGDLS and CDR2 is YYNGEE in the germline V gene. The CDR3 has 14 amino acids. The V and J ends lost 3 bases and 1 base respectively, with 5 bases between them. CDR3 protein: CASSEPSGANVLTF. CDR3 nucleotides: TGTGCCAGCAGCGAGCCGTCTGGGGCCAACGTCCTGACTTTC.

As to this clone: Different DNA sequences within this sample yield the same CDR3. The V gene is TRBV11-2, the J gene TRBJ1-1; no reliable D call. V was pared by 1 base and J by 1 base, with 4 bases between. CDR1 and CDR2 (germline): SGHAT, FQNNGV. CDR3 length equals 13 residues. The CDR3 nucleotides read TGTGCCAGCAGCTTAGCTGGGAACACTGAAGCTTTCTTT. Protein product: CASSLAGNTEAFF.

This clone was counted a single time. V usage is TRBV28 and J usage is TRBJ2-2, with TRBD2 matching over 10 bases. The CDR3 consists of 16 residues. The V gene end was trimmed by 3 bases and the J gene end by 6 bases; junction bases not matched to a gene: 7. Germline loops: CDR1 MDHEN, CDR2 SYDVKM. CDR3 in amino acids: CASSFRLAGVAGELFF. CDR3 in DNA: TGTGCCAGCAGTTTTCGGCTAGCGGGAGTTGCCGGGGAGCTGTTTTTT.

The chain couples TRBV18 to TRBJ2-5; no firm D call. Germline V gene data show CDR1 as KGHSH and CDR2 as LQKENI. CDR3 size: 13 residues. The V end was cut by 5 bases, the J end by 4 bases, with 11 bases between. In nucleotides, the CDR3 is TGTGCCAGCTCAGAGAGTAGGCCAGAGACCCAGTACTTC. It codes for CASSESRPETQYF.

The chain joins TRBV7-9 to TRBJ2-3, with 7 bases fitting TRBD2. This CDR3 has 17 amino acids. V trimming: 5 bases; J trimming: 1 base; junction bases outside the gene matches: 12. The germline V gene encodes CDR1 SEHNR and CDR2 FQNEAQ (reference sequence). CDR3 DNA sequence: TGTGCCAGCAGCCGATCGCGACTAGCCGGGCGCACAGATACGCAGTATTTT. This translates into CASSRSRLAGRTDTQYF. Complete variable domain (other parts from reference TRBV7-9 and TRBJ2-3): DTGVSQNPRHKITKRGQNVTFRCDPISEHNRLYWYRQTLGQGPEFLTYFQNEAQLEKSRLLSDRFSAERPKGSFSTLEIQRTEQGDSAMYLCASSRSRLAGRTDTQYFGPGTRLTVL.

The J gene is TRBJ1-2, the V gene TRBV27; 7 bases fit TRBD1. The CDR3 has 16 amino acids. The V gene's germline CDR1 is MNHEY and CDR2 SMNVEV (reference sequence). The trim removed 1 base at V and 2 bases at J, leaving 7 bases unmatched. This chain's CDR3 is CASSLWGRGANYGYTF. The CDR3 region has the DNA TGTGCCAGCAGTTTATGGGGCAGGGGGGCGAACTATGGCTACACCTTC.

The rearrangement uses TRBV5-1 and TRBJ2-1; 12 bases fit TRBD2. The CDR3 totals 15 residues. The V gene end was trimmed by 5 bases and the J gene end by 10 bases; junction bases not matched to a gene: 10. CDR1 SGHRS and CDR2 YFSETQ come from the germline V gene. In DNA, the CDR3 is TGCGCCAGCAGTTTGACTAGCGGGAGATTGGGGGAGCAGTTCTTC. This translates into CASSLTSGRLGEQFF.

There are a few counts of this clone. The rearrangement joins TRBV5-1 to TRBJ2-4, with TRBD2 identical over 7 bases. The ends lost 0 bases at V and 7 bases at J; junction bases unmatched: 7. The CDR3 is made up of 15 amino acids. The germline gives CDR1 SGHRS, CDR2 YFSETQ. The CDR3 coding sequence is TGCGCCAGCAGCTTGGACCGGGGAGGGGAGAACATTCAGTACTTC. Protein: CASSLDRGGENIQYF.

As DNA, the CDR3 is TGTGCCTGGAGTGGTCTAGCGGCATACAATGAGCAGTTCTTC. Translating gives CAWSGLAAYNEQFF. V gene TRBV30 combines with J gene TRBJ2-1, with 7 bases that match TRBD2. CDR1 GTSNPN and CDR2 SVGIG come from the germline V gene (reference sequence). The CDR3 has 14 residues. Trimming at V came to 1 base and at J to 4 bases, leaving 4 bases not matched to a gene.

This clone has only one observation. This chain connects TRBV4-1 to TRBJ2-5; TRBD1 is a possible D gene (6 bases). In germline, CDR1 is MGHRA, CDR2 YSYEKL. This CDR3 is 14 amino acids long. V lost 3 bases to trimming and J lost 1 base, with 9 bases between them. CDR3 DNA sequence: TGCGCCAGCAGCCACCAGGGGAGCCAAGAGACCCAGTACTTC. Encoded protein: CASSHQGSQETQYF.

This sequence joins TRBV18 and TRBJ1-1; TRBD1 agrees at 8 bases. V lost 4 bases and J lost 1; bases outside the gene matches: 5. The germline V gene encodes CDR1 KGHSH and CDR2 LQKENI. The CDR3 contains 15 residues. The CDR3 loop reads CASSRSDRANTEAFF. CDR3 in DNA: TGTGCCAGCTCACGATCGGACAGGGCGAACACTGAAGCTTTCTTT.